These 21 T cell receptor beta chains were all obtained from the same sample, sequenced in a study of cytomegalovirus exposure and HLA in healthy donors. Researchers ran the PCR with 60 Vbeta and 13 Jbeta primers. The repertoire was sequenced with immunoSEQ multiplex PCR; TCRdb's copy has only in-frame clones and lacks some. The sample lists 150,000 to 200,000 clones; 75% to 90% were seen once. Sequenced: PBMCs. These receptor sequences come from a girl aged 5-17 years in good health and CMV-seropositive.

This chain uses TRBV10-3 with TRBJ1-2, with D tentatively TRBD1 (6 bases). Germline CDR1 reads ENHRY; CDR2 reads SYGVKD. V lost 4 bases, J lost 7 bases, and 13 bases lay in between. CDR3 length: 13 amino acids. This chain's CDR3 is CAISGGQYPGYTF. DNA for the CDR3: TGTGCCATCAGTGGTGGACAGTACCCTGGCTACACCTTC.

The chain combines TRBV5-4 with TRBJ1-1, with 8 bases matching TRBD1. The CDR3 has 15 amino acids. After removal of 3 bases from V and 5 bases from J, the junction contained 9 bases not matched to a gene. CDR1 SGHNT and CDR2 YYREEE come from the germline V gene (reference sequence). This CDR3 reads CASSSRDRRTTEAFF. The CDR3 DNA reads as TGTGCCAGCAGCTCTCGGGACAGGAGAACAACTGAAGCTTTCTTT.

The chain employs TRBV11-2 and TRBJ1-1, with D uncertain. The CDR3 length is 14 residues. Trimming left V 0 bases short and J 1 base short, with 6 bases between. Germline CDR1 is SGHAT and CDR2 is FQNNGV. CDR3 DNA: TGTGCCAGCAGCTTAGATCGTTGGAACACTGAAGCTTTCTTT. The encoded protein is CASSLDRWNTEAFF.

The J gene is TRBJ1-1, the V gene TRBV19, with unresolved D. V lost 7 bases and J 0 bases, leaving 12 bases between the germline ends. The CDR3 runs to 14 residues. Germline CDR1 reads LNHDA; CDR2 reads SQIVND (reference sequence). The CDR3 region has the DNA TGTGCCAGTACCCCAAGGGAGGTGAACACTGAAGCTTTCTTT. Protein product: CASTPREVNTEAFF.

The chain employs TRBV5-4 and TRBJ1-2, with unresolved D. Trimming pared 6 bases from V and 13 bases from J, leaving 22 bases between. In germline, CDR1 is SGHNT, CDR2 YYREEE (reference sequence). CDR3 length: 13 amino acids. The CDR3, as DNA: TGTGCCAGCACCCCTAAAAGGACCCCCAGCGGCACCTTC. It specifies CASTPKRTPSGTF. Complete variable domain (other parts from reference TRBV5-4 and TRBJ1-2): ETGVTQSPTHLIKTRGQQVTLRCSSQSGHNTVSWYQQALGQGPQFIFQYYREEENGRGNFPPRFSGLQFPNYSSELNVNALELDDSALYLCASTPKRTPSGTFGSGTRLTVV.

CDR3 sequence reads: CASSLAPGTSGREQFF. The CDR3 region has the DNA TGTGCCAGCAGCTTGGCCCCCGGGACTAGCGGGAGAGAGCAGTTCTTC. The chain couples TRBV5-4 to TRBJ2-1, with 14 bases lining up with TRBD2. V trimming: 0 bases; J trimming: 10 bases; junction bases outside the gene matches: 6. The germline gives CDR1 SGHNT, CDR2 YYREEE (reference sequence). The CDR3 has 16 amino acids.

J is TRBJ2-3 and V is TRBV4-3; a weak D match, TRBD2 (5 bases). Per the germline V gene, CDR1 is LGHNA and CDR2 is YSLEER. CDR3 length: 14 residues. With 0 bases removed from V and 6 bases from J, the gap between germline ends came to 10 bases. The CDR3 DNA reads as TGCGCCAGCAGCCAAGATTCGAGGGCTGATACGCAGTATTTT. Its protein is CASSQDSRADTQYF.

The V and J genes are TRBV5-8 and TRBJ2-7; 7 bases line up with TRBD1. CDR1 is SGHTS, CDR2 YDEGEE, per germline. CDR3 size: 14 residues. V was pared by 7 bases and J by 3 bases, with 10 bases of the junction left unmatched. Written as DNA, the CDR3 is TGTGCCAGCGGATCCCGGGACAGAAACTACGAGCAGTACTTC. Protein sequence: CASGSRDRNYEQYF.

The gene calls are TRBV7-9 and TRBJ2-3; maybe TRBD2 (5 bases). CDR1 and CDR2 from the germline V gene are SEHNR and FQNEAQ (reference sequence). CDR3 length equals 14 residues. The germline V and J ends were trimmed by 3 bases and 0 bases, with 7 bases remaining between them. The CDR3 reads CASSFEGSTDTQYF. In DNA, the CDR3 is TGTGCCAGCAGCTTCGAGGGTAGCACAGATACGCAGTATTTT. Looking up the rest from reference TRBV7-9 and TRBJ2-3 gives the full variable domain: DTGVSQNPRHKITKRGQNVTFRCDPISEHNRLYWYRQTLGQGPEFLTYFQNEAQLEKSRLLSDRFSAERPKGSFSTLEIQRTEQGDSAMYLCASSFEGSTDTQYFGPGTRLTVL.

J is TRBJ2-5 and V is TRBV29-1; 9 bases align to TRBD2. The J call is in doubt because the DNA end fits TRBJ2-7 better. This CDR3 is 15 amino acids long. Germline V gives CDR1 SQVTM, CDR2 ANQGSEA. CDR3 sequence: CSVAKRLAESYEQYF. The CDR3 DNA sequence: TGCAGCGTTGCGAAGAGACTAGCGGAATCCTACGAGCAGTACTTC.

The chain couples TRBV6-5 to TRBJ2-1; possible D gene TRBD2, 5 bases. The V and J ends lost 2 bases and 7 bases respectively, with 9 bases between them. This CDR3 region has 13 residues. Germline lookup yields CDR1 MNHEY and CDR2 SVGAGI. The CDR3 nucleotides read TGTGCCAGCAGTTACCAACTAGGGAATGAGCAGTTCTTC. Translating it yields CASSYQLGNEQFF.

The V and J genes are TRBV7-9 and TRBJ1-3; a possible D gene is TRBD1 (6 bases). Between the trimmed V and J ends, which lost 5 bases and 0 bases, there was a span of 14 bases. Germline values: CDR1 SEHNR, CDR2 FQNEAQ (reference sequence). This CDR3 comprises 16 residues. CDR3: CASSPQGTHSGNTIYF. CDR3 sequence (DNA): TGTGCCAGCAGCCCCCAGGGGACCCACTCTGGAAACACCATATATTTT.

J is TRBJ1-2 and V is TRBV2; D is unresolved. The CDR3 totals 14 residues. V shed 3 bases and J shed 5 bases, with 13 bases lying between them. Germline CDR1 SNHLY, CDR2 FYNNEI. The CDR3 coding sequence is TGTGCCAGCAGTGAGCGGCAGGACTCTTATGGCTACACCTTC. Translation gives CASSERQDSYGYTF.

V is TRBV10-3 and J is TRBJ2-4, with 10 bases lining up with TRBD2. The CDR3 length is 15 residues. V trimming: 0 bases; J trimming: 5 bases; junction bases outside the gene matches: 1. Germline CDR1 ENHRY, CDR2 SYGVKD. The CDR3: CAISESTSGENIQYF. The CDR3 coding sequence is TGTGCCATCAGTGAGTCAACTAGCGGGGAAAACATTCAGTACTTC.

This clone appeared a few times. The rearrangement joins TRBV19 to TRBJ2-7; the D gene is possibly TRBD1 (6 bases). The V end was cut by 5 bases, the J end by 3 bases, with 20 bases between. The CDR3 consists of 16 residues. CDR1 is LNHDA, CDR2 SQIVND, per germline (reference sequence). CDR3 bases: TGTGCCAGTAGTGGAAGGGGACACCTAGGCAACTACGAGCAGTACTTC. This sequence encodes CASSGRGHLGNYEQYF.

The chain has TRBV4-1 and TRBJ2-6; 9 bases fit TRBD1. Trimming removed 5 bases from V and 0 bases from J; junction bases left unmatched: 5. Germline CDR1 MGHRA, CDR2 YSYEKL. The CDR3 is made up of 17 amino acids. DNA of the CDR3: TGCGCCAGCAGCTACGGACAGGGGAGCTCTGGGGCCAACGTCCTGACTTTC. It translates to CASSYGQGSSGANVLTF.

This clone occurred once. The chain links TRBV5-6 to TRBJ2-5; D is uncertain. The ends were cut back, 0 bases at V and 4 bases at J, with 10 bases in the middle. The CDR3 contains 14 residues. CDR1 is SGHDT, CDR2 YYEEEE, per germline. CDR3 in DNA: TGTGCCAGCAGCTTGGCCCTAGTGGGAGAGACCCAGTACTTC. Translated: CASSLALVGETQYF.

The rearrangement links TRBV7-9 to TRBJ1-1; tentatively, D is TRBD1 (5 bases). The CDR3 has 13 amino acids. Looked up from germline, CDR1 is SEHNR and CDR2 is FQNEAQ (reference sequence). The V and J ends lost 3 bases and 9 bases respectively, with 14 bases between them. Written as DNA, the CDR3 is TGTGCCAGCAGCTTCTGGGGGGGTCAGCAAGCTTTCTTT. Amino acids: CASSFWGGQQAFF.

The chain combines TRBV5-6 with TRBJ2-7, with D perhaps TRBD2 (5 bases). Looked up from germline, CDR1 is SGHDT and CDR2 is YYEEEE. V gave up 3 bases and J gave up 0 bases, with 13 bases separating them. This CDR3 contains 15 residues. The CDR3 loop reads CASSSKDWYSYEQYF. CDR3 coding DNA: TGTGCCAGCAGCTCTAAGGACTGGTACTCCTACGAGCAGTACTTC.

V is TRBV5-1 and J is TRBJ2-7; a possible D gene is TRBD1 (6 bases). Germline-derived CDR1 and CDR2 are SGHRS and YFSETQ. V lost 2 bases and J lost 2, with 8 bases in between. CDR3 length equals 13 residues. The CDR3 DNA is TGCGCCAGCAGCTTTACAGGGACCTACGAGCAGTACTTC. This codes for CASSFTGTYEQYF.

The rearrangement links TRBV4-1 to TRBJ1-1; D is unclear. This CDR3 is 14 amino acids long. Deletions cut 6 bases from V and 6 bases from J, with 17 bases between. Germline loops: CDR1 MGHRA, CDR2 YSYEKL. This CDR3 reads CASRGWGADAEAFF. For the CDR3, the DNA is TGCGCCAGCAGGGGGTGGGGAGCGGACGCTGAAGCTTTCTTT.